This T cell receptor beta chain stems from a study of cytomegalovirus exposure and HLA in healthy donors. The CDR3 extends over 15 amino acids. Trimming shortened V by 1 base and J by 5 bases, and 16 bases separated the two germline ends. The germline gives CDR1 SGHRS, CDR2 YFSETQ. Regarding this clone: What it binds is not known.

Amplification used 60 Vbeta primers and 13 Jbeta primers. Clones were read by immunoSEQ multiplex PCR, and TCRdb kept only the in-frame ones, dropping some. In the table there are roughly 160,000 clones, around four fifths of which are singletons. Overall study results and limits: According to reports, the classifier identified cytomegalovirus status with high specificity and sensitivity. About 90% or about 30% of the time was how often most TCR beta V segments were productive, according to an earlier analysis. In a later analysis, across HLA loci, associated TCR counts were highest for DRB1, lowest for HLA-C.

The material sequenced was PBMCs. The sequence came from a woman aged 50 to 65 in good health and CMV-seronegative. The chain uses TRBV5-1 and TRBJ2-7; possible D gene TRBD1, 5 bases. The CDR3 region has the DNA TGCGCCAGCAGCTTGTTATCAGGGTTGCTACACGAGCAGTACTTC. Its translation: CASSLLSGLLHEQYF.